Here is one T cell receptor (beta chain) with its context. These data come from a study of OX40 agonist ivuxolimab in advanced cancers. Study-level information: It was ivuxolimab, an agonistic anti-OX40 (CD134) antibody, that patients were treated with.

Repertoires were generated with immunoSEQ multiplex PCR, while TCRdb's copy carries only in-frame clones and drops some. The repertoire holds about 60,000 clones, with 80% to 95% as singletons. V dropped 7 bases and J dropped 4 bases, with 25 bases sitting between them. This CDR3 has 18 residues. CDR1 KGHSH and CDR2 LQKENI come from the germline V gene. The rearrangement uses TRBV18 and TRBJ2-2; D may be TRBD2 (6 bases). This TCR was recovered from an adult with an advanced solid tumor such as melanoma, head and neck, liver or kidney cancer. The input for sequencing was CD4+ or CD8+ T cells sorted from blood, taken in a trial of the OX40 agonist ivuxolimab. The CDR3 loop reads CASFQTSLAPGGTGELFF. As DNA, the CDR3 is TGTGCCAGCTTTCAGACAAGTCTAGCCCCCGGGGGCACCGGGGAGCTGTTTTTT.